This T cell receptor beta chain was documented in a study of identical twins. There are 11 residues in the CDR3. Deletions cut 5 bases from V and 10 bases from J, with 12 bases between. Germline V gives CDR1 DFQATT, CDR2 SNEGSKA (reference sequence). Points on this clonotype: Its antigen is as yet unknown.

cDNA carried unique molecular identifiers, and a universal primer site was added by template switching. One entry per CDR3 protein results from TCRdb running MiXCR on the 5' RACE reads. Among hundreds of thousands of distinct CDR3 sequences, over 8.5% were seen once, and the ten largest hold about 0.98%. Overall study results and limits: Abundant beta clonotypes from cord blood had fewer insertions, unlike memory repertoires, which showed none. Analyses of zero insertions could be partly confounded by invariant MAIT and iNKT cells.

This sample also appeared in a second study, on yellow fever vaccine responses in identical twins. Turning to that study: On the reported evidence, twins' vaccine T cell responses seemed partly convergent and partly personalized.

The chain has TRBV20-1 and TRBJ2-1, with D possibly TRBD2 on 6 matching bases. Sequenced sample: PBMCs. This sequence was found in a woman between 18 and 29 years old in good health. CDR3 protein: CSALRDLEQFF. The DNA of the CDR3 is TGCAGTGCTTTGCGGGACCTAGAGCAGTTCTTC.